This T cell receptor (beta chain) was obtained from a study of blood T cells in healthy people across ages. Study-wide points: Among T cells, TCR beta diversity per million cells dropped roughly linearly as age rose.

Turning to this clonotype: Its antigen is unidentified.

Using a J-beta primer mix together with a sample-barcoded 5' primer, a second PCR was run for roughly 7 to 11 cycles. Every cDNA molecule carried a tag from a template-switch adaptor bearing 12 random nucleotides. TCRdb re-derived calls from the 5' RACE reads in MiXCR, one entry per CDR3 protein. The sample holds 780,000 or so distinct CDR3 sequences, roughly 50% seen once. The J segment lost 2 bases and the V segment lost 1 base, leaving 3 bases of the junction unmatched. The CDR3 has 15 amino acids. The V gene's germline CDR1 is SEHNR and CDR2 FQNEAQ (reference sequence). Donor samples were obtained from healthy Caucasian individuals from Russia, aged about 6 to 90. Per-sample yields of isolated PBMCs were at least 7 million.

Input material: blood. This TCR was recovered from a man aged 40-49 years in good health. This chain connects TRBV7-9 to TRBJ2-3; 7 bases line up with TRBD2. The CDR3 here is CASSLVGGVTDTQYF. CDR3 sequence (DNA): TGTGCCAGCAGCTTAGTTGGGGGGGTCACAGATACGCAGTATTTT.